The clone carrying this T cell receptor beta chain was counted a few times. These data come from a study of T cell responses to AZD1222 COVID-19 vaccine. Profiled with immunoSEQ multiplex PCR; TCRdb holds only in-frame clones, not every one. Of roughly 120,000 clones listed, 88% are singletons. The V end lost 5 bases, the J end lost 1 base, and 9 bases lay between the germline ends. There are 14 residues in the CDR3. Germline values: CDR1 MNHEY, CDR2 SVGAGI. The sequence was obtained from an adult who received the AZD1222 COVID-19 vaccine. The rearrangement uses TRBV6-5 and TRBJ1-5, with D unresolved. Here the sequenced sample was peripheral blood, taken 28 days after the second AZD1222 dose. CDR3 in amino acids: CASSKANSNQPQHF. In DNA form, the CDR3 reads TGTGCCAGCAGTAAGGCTAACAGCAATCAGCCCCAGCATTTT.